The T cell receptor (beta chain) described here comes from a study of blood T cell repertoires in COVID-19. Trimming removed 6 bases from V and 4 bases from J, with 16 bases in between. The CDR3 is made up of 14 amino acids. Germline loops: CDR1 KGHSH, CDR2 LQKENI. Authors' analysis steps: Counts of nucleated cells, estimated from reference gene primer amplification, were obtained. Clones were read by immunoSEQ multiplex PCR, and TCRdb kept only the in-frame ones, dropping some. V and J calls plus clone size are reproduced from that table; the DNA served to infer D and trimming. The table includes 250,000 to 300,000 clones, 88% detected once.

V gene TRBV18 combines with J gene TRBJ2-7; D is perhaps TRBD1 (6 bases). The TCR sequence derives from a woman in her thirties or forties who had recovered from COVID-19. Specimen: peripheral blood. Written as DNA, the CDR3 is TGTGCCAGCTCCCCCGCCCCACAGGGTTACGAGCAGTACTTC. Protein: CASSPAPQGYEQYF.